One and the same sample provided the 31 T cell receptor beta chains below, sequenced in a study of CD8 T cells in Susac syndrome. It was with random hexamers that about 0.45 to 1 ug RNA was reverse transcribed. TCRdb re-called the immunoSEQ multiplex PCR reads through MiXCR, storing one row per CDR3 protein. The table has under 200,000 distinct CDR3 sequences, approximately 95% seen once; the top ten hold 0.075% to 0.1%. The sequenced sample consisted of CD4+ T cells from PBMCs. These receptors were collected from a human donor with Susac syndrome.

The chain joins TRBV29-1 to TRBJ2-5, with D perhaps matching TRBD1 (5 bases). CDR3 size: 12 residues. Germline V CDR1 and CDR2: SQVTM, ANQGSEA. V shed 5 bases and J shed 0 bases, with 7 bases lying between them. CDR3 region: CSVTRDQETQYF. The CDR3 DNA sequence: TGCAGCGTTACCAGGGACCAAGAGACCCAGTACTTC.

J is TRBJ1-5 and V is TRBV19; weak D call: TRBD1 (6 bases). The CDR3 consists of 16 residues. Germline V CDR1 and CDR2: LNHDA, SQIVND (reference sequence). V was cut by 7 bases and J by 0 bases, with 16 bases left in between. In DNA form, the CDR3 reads TGTGCCAGTAAAGGCGGACAGTCCCATAGCAATCAGCCCCAGCATTTT. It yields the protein CASKGGQSHSNQPQHF. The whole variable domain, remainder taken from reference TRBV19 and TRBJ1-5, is DGGITQSPKYLFRKEGQNVTLSCEQNLNHDAMYWYRQDPGQGLRLIYYSQIVNDFQKGDIAEGYSVSREKKESFPLTVTSAQKNPTAFYLCASKGGQSHSNQPQHFGDGTRLSIL.

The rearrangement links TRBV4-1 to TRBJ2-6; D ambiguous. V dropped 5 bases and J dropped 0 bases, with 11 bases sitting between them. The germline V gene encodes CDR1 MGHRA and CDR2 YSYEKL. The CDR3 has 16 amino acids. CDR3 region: CASSTIGFSGANVLTF. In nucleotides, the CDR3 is TGCGCCAGCAGCACAATTGGGTTCTCTGGGGCCAACGTCCTGACTTTC.

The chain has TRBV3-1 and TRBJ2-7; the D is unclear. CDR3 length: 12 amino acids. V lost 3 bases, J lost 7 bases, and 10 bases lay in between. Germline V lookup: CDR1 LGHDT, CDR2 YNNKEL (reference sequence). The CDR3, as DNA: TGTGCCAGCAGCCATCCCCACACTGAGCAGTACTTC. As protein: CASSHPHTEQYF.

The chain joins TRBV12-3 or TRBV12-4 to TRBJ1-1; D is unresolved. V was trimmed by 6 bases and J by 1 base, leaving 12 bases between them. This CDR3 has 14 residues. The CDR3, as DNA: TGTGCCAGCAGGATAGACATAACGAACACTGAAGCTTTCTTT. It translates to CASRIDITNTEAFF.

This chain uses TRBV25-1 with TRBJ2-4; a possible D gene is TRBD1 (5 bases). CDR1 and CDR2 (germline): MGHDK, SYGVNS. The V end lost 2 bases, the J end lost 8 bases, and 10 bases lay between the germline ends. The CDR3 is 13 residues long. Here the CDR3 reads CASSEQGRDIQYF. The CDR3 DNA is TGTGCCAGCAGTGAACAGGGTAGGGACATTCAGTACTTC.

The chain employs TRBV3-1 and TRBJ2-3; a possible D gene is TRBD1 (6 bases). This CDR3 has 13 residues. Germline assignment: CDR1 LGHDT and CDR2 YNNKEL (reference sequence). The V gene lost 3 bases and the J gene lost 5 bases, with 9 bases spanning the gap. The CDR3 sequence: CASSQGAGDTQYF. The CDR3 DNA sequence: TGTGCCAGCAGCCAGGGGGCTGGAGATACGCAGTATTTT.

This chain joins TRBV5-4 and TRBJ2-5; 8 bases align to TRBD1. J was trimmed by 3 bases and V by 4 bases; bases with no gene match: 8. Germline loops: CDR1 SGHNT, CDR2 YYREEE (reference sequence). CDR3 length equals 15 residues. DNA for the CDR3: TGTGCCAGCAGCCGTCAACCGGGACAGGAAGAGACCCAGTACTTC. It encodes CASSRQPGQEETQYF.

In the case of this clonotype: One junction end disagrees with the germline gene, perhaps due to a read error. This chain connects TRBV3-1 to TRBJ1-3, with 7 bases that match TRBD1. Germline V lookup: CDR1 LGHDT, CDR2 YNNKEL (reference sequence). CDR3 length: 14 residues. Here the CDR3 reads CASTQQGSGNTIYF. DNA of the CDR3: TGTGCCAGCACCCAACAGGGGTCTGGAAACACCATATATTTT.

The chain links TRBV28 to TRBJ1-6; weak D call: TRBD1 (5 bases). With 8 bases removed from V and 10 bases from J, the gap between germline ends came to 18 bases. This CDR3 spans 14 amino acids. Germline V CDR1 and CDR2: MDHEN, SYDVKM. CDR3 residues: CASGELEGRSPLHF. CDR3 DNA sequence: TGTGCCAGCGGTGAATTAGAGGGACGGTCACCCCTCCACTTT.

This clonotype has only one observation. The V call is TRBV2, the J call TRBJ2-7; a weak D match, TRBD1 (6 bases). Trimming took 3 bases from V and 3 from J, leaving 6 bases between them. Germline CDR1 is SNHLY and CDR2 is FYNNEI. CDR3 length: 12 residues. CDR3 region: CASSDRGYEQYF. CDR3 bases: TGTGCCAGCAGTGACAGGGGCTACGAGCAGTACTTC.

The CDR3 here is CASSSGTVSTYF. DNA for the CDR3: TGTGCCAGCAGCTCGGGGACAGTCAGTACGTACTTC. The chain has TRBV11-2 and TRBJ2-7; 7 nucleotides agree with TRBD1. Germline V lookup: CDR1 SGHAT, CDR2 FQNNGV. V dropped 4 bases and J dropped 12; count of bases not matched to a gene: 9. The CDR3 length is 12 residues.

CDR3 sequence reads: CASSVGGLSSYNEQFF. The CDR3 DNA is TGTGCCAGCAGCGTAGGGGGCCTTAGCTCCTACAATGAGCAGTTCTTC. The chain combines TRBV9 with TRBJ2-1; a weak D match, TRBD1 (5 bases). The germline gives CDR1 SGDLS, CDR2 YYNGEE. Trimming took off 0 bases at V and 0 bases at J, with 10 bases between the two ends. CDR3 length: 16 residues.

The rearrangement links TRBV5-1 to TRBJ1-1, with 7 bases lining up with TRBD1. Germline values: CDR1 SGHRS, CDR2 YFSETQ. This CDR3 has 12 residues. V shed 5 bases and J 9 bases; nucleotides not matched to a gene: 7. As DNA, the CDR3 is TGCGCCAGCAGGGAATCGGGACAGCAAGCTTTCTTT. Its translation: CASRESGQQAFF.

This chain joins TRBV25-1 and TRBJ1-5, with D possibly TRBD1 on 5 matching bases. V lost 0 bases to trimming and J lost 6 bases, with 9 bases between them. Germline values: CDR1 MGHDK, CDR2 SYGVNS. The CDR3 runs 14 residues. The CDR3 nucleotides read TGTGCCAGCAGTGAATATGGGGACGGTCAGCCCCAGCATTTT. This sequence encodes CASSEYGDGQPQHF.

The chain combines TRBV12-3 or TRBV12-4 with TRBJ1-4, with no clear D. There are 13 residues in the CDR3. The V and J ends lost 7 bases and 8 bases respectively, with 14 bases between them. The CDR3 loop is CASNPGSVEKLFF. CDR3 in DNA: TGTGCCAGCAACCCGGGATCCGTAGAAAAACTGTTTTTT.

CDR3 in amino acids: CSARDPTSGGANIETQYF. Here the CDR3 DNA reads TGCAGTGCTAGAGATCCGACTAGCGGGGGGGCGAATATCGAGACCCAGTACTTC. The chain recombines TRBV20-1 with TRBJ2-5, with 14 bases lining up with TRBD2. The CDR3 is made up of 18 amino acids. CDR1 is DFQATT, CDR2 SNEGSKA, per germline (reference sequence). Unmatched junction bases numbered 11, after V lost 0 bases and J lost 5 bases.

CDR3 DNA: TGTGCCAGCAGCCAAGGGAGGGGGCGAGGCTACGAGCAGTACTTC. Its protein product is CASSQGRGRGYEQYF. This sequence joins TRBV4-2 and TRBJ2-7, with D maybe TRBD1 (7 bases). The CDR3 covers 15 residues. Trimming stripped 1 base from V and 3 bases from J, with 13 bases between. Per germline, CDR1 LGHNA and CDR2 YNFKEQ.

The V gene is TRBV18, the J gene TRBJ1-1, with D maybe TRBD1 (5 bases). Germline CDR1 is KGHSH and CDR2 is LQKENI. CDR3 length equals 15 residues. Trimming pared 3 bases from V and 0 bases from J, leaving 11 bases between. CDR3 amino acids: CASSPEGTVNTEAFF. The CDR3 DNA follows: TGTGCCAGCTCACCCGAGGGGACGGTGAACACTGAAGCTTTCTTT.

The CDR3 sequence is CATQDGQGRHEAFF. CDR3 nucleotide sequence: TGTGCCACCCAGGATGGTCAGGGGCGTCATGAAGCTTTCTTT. The chain couples TRBV24-1 to TRBJ1-1; perhaps TRBD1 as D (6 bases). Germline CDR1 KGHDR, CDR2 SFDVKD. Trimming pared 9 bases from V and 7 bases from J, leaving 20 bases between. The CDR3 has 14 residues.

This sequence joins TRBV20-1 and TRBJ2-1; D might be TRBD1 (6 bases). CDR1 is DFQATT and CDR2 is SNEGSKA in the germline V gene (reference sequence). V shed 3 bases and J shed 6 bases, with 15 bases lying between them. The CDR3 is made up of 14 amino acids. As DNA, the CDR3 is TGCAGTGCTAGCAGGGGTTCCGTCGGCAATGAGCAGTTCTTC. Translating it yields CSASRGSVGNEQFF.

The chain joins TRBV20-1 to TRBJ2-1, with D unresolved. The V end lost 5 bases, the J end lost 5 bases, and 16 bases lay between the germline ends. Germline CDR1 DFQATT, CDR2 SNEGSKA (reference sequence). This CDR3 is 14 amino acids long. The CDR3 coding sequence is TGCAGTGCTCCCCCCCTTACACAGAACAATGAGCAGTTCTTC. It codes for CSAPPLTQNNEQFF.

CDR3 nucleotide sequence: TGTGCCAGCAGTCCCTCCGGGACAGGGGGTACTCAGCCCCAGCATTTT. Protein: CASSPSGTGGTQPQHF. The V gene is TRBV6-2 or TRBV6-3, the J gene TRBJ1-5; TRBD1 matches 11 bases. Trimming removed 5 bases from V and 6 bases from J; junction bases left unmatched: 9. The CDR3 sequence is 16 residues long. Per the germline V gene, CDR1 is MNHEY and CDR2 is SVGEGT.

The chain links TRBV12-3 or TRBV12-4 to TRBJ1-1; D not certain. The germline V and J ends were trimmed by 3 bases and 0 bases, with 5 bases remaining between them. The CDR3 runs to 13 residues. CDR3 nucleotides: TGTGCCAGCAGTTTTGGGATGAACACTGAAGCTTTCTTT. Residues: CASSFGMNTEAFF.

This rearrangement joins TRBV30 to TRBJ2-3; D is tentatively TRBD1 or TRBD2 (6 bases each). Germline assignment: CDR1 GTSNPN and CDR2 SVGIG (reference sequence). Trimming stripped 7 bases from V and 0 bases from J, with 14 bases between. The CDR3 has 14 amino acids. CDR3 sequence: CAFRGPLSTDTQYF. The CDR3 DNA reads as TGTGCCTTCCGGGGGCCCCTTAGCACAGATACGCAGTATTTT. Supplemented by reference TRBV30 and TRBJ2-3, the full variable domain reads SQTIHQWPATLVQPVGSPLSLECTVEGTSNPNLYWYRQAAGRGLQLLFYSVGIGQISSEVPQNLSASRPQDRQFILSSKKLLLSDSGFYLCAFRGPLSTDTQYFGPGTRLTVL.

CDR3 bases: TGTGCCAGCAGCCAAGATCAGGTTGGAGATACGCAGTATTTT. It is translated as CASSQDQVGDTQYF. The chain has TRBV4-2 and TRBJ2-3; D is uncertain. Between the trimmed V and J ends, which lost 0 bases and 5 bases, there was a span of 9 bases. The CDR3 sequence is 14 residues long. Germline V gene data show CDR1 as LGHNA and CDR2 as YNFKEQ.

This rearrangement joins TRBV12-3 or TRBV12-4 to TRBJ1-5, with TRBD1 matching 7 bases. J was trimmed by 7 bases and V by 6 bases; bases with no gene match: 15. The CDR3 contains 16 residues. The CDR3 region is CASRSGQVAPSQPQHF. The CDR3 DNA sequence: TGTGCCAGCAGATCCGGACAGGTGGCCCCCTCGCAGCCCCAGCATTTT.

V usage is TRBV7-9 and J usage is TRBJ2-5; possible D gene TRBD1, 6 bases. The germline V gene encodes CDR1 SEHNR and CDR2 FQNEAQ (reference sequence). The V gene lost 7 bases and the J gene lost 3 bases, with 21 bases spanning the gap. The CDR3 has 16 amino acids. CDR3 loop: CASTLGQGWAKETQYF. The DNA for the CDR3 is TGTGCCAGCACCCTGGGGCAGGGGTGGGCAAAAGAGACCCAGTACTTC.

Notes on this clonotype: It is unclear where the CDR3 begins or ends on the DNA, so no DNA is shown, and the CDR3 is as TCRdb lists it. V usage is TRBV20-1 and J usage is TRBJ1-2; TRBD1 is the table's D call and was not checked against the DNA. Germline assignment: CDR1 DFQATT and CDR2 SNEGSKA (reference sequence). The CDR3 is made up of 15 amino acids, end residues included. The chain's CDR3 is CSATSGRVGYYGYTF.

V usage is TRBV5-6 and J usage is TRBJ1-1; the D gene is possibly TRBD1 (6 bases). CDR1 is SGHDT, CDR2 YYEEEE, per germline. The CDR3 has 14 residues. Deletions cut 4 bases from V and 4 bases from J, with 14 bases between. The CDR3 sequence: CASSMTGGLTEAFF. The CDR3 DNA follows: TGTGCCAGCAGCATGACAGGCGGACTCACTGAAGCTTTCTTT.

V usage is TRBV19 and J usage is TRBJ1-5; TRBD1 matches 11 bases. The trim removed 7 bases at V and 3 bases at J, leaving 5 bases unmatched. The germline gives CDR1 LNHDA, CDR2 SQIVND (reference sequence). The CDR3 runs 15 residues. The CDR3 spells CASKDRGPVNQPQHF. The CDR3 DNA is TGTGCCAGTAAGGACAGGGGGCCGGTCAATCAGCCCCAGCATTTT.